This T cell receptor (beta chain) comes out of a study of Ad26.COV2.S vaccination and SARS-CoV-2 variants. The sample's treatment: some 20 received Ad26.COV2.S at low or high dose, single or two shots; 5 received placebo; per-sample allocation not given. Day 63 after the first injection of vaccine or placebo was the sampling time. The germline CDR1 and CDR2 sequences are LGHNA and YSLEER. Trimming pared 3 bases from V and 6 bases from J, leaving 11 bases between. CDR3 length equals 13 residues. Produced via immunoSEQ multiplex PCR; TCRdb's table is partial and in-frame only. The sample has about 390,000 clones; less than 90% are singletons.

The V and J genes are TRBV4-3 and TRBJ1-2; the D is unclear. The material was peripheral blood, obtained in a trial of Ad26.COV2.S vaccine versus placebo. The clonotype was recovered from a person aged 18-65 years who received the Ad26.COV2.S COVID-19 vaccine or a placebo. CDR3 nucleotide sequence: TGCGCCAGCAGCCAGAGGGATGGGGATGGCTACACCTTC. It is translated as CASSQRDGDGYTF.